The source of this TCR beta chain is a study of T-cell reconstitution after alpha-beta-depleted transplantation in children. This clonotype was seen a few times. Trimming cost V 4 bases and J 4 bases; bases outside gene matches: 11. The CDR3 runs to 16 residues. In germline, CDR1 is SGDLS, CDR2 YYNGEE. For TCRbeta, the library was prepared with unique molecular identifiers. TCRdb reprocessed the PCR reads with MiXCR, giving one entry per CDR3 protein. Of 600,000 to 700,000 distinct CDR3 sequences listed, approximately 15% are singletons. The rearrangement joins TRBV9 to TRBJ2-1; 7 bases are shared with TRBD2. The sequence was obtained from a human donor who donated a stem cell graft to a child with acute myeloid leukemia. Sequencing used PBMCs from the stem cell graft donor, obtained from the stem cell graft. CDR3: CASSLRPSGIYNEQFF. The CDR3 nucleotides are TGTGCCAGCAGCCTCCGGCCTAGCGGAATATACAATGAGCAGTTCTTC.